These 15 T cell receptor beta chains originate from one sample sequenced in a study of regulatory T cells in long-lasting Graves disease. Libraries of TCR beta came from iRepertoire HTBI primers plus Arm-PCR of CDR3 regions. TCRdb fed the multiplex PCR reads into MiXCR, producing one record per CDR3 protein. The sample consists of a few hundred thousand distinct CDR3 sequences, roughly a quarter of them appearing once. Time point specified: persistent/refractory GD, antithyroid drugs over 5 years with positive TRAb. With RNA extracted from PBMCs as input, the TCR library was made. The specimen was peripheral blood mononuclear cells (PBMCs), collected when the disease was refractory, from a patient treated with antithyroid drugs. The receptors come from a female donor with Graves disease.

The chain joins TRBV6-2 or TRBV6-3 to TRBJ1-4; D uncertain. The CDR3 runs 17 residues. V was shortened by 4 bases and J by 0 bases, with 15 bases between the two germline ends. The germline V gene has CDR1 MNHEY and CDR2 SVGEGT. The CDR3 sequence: CASSSMLTGATNEKLFF. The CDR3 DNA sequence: TGTGCCAGCAGTTCGATGCTCACGGGCGCAACTAATGAAAAACTGTTTTTT.

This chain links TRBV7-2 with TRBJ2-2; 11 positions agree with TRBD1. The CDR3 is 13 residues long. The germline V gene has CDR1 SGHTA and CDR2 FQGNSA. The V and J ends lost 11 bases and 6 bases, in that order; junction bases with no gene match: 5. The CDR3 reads CACGGQGAGELFF. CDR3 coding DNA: TGTGCCTGCGGGGGACAGGGGGCCGGGGAGCTGTTTTTT.

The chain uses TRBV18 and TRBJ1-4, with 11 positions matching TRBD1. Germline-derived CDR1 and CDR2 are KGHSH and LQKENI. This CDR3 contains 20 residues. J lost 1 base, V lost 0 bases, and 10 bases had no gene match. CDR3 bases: TGTGCCAGCTCACCACCGCGGACAGGGGGCCGTTCGGGAACTAATGAAAAACTGTTTTTT. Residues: CASSPPRTGGRSGTNEKLFF. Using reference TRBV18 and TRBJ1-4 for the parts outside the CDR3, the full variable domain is NAGVMQNPRHLVRRRGQEARLRCSPMKGHSHVYWYRQLPEEGLKFMVYLQKENIIDESGMPKERFSAEFPKEGPSILRIQQVVRGDSAAYFCASSPPRTGGRSGTNEKLFFGSGTQLSVL.

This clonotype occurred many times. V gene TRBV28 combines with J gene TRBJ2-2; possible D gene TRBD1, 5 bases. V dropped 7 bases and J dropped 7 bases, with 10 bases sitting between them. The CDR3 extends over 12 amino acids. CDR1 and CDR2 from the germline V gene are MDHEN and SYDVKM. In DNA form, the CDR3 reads TGTGCCAGCACAGGGTTGGGCGGGGAGCTGTTTTTT. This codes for CASTGLGGELFF.

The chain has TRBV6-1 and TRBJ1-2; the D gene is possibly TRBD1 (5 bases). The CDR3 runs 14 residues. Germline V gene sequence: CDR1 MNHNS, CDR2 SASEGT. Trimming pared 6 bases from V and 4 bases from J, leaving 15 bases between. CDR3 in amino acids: CASREGQGPYGYTF. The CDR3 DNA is TGTGCCAGCAGAGAGGGGCAGGGTCCCTATGGCTACACCTTC.

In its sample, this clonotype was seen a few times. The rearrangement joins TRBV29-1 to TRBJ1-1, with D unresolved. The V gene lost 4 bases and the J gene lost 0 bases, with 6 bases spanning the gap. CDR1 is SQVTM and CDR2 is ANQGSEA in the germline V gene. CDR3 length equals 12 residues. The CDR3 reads CSVAKMNTEAFF. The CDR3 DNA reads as TGCAGCGTTGCAAAGATGAACACTGAAGCTTTCTTT.

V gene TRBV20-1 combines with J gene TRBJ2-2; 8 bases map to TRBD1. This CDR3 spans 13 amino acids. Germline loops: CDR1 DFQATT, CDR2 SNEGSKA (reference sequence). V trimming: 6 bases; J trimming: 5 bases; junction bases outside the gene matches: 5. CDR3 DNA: TGCAGTGCGCAGGGGGCGAGAACCGGGGAGCTGTTTTTT. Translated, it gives CSAQGARTGELFF.

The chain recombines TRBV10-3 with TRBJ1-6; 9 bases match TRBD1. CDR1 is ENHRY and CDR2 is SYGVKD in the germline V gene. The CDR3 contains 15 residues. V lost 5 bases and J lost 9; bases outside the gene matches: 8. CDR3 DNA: TGTGCCATCAGTTCCCGGACAGGGGAGGGTTCACCCCTCCACTTT. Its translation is CAISSRTGEGSPLHF.

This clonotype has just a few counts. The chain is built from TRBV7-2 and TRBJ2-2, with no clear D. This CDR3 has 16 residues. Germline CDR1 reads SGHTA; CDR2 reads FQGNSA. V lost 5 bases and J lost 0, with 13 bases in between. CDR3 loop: CASSARSLPNTGELFF. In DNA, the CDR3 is TGTGCCAGCAGCGCTCGATCACTCCCGAACACCGGGGAGCTGTTTTTT.

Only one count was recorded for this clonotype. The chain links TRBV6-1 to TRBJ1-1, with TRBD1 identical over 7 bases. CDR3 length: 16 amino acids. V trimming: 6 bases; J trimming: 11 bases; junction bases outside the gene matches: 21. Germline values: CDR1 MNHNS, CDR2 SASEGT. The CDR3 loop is CASSPQQGGGVFQAFF. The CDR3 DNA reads TGTGCCAGCAGCCCACAGCAGGGGGGGGGGGTTTTTCAGGCTTTCTTT.

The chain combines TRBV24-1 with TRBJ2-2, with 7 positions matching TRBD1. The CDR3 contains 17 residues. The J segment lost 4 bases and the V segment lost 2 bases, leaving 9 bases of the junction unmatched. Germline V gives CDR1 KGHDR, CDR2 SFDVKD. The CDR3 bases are TGTGCCACCAGTGATTACGCGACAGGGCTCGGCACCGGGGAGCTGTTTTTT. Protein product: CATSDYATGLGTGELFF.

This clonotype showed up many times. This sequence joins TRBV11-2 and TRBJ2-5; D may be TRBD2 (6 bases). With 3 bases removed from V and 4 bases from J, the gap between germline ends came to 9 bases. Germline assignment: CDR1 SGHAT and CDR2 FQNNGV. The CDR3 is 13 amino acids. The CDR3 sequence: CASSFRELETQYF. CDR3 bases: TGTGCCAGCAGCTTTCGGGAGTTAGAGACCCAGTACTTC.

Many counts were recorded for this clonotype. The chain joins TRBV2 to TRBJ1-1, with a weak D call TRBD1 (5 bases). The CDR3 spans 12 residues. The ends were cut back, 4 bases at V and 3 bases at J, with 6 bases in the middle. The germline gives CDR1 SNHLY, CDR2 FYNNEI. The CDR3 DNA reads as TGTGCCAGCAGTGGGGGGTACACTGAAGCTTTCTTT. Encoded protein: CASSGGYTEAFF.

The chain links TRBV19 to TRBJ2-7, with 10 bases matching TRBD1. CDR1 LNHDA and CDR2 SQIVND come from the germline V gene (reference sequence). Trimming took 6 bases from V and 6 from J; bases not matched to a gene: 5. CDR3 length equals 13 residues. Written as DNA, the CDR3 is TGTGCCAGTAGGGACAGGGGGACTGTCGAGCAGTACTTC. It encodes CASRDRGTVEQYF. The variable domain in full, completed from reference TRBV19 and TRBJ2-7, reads DGGITQSPKYLFRKEGQNVTLSCEQNLNHDAMYWYRQDPGQGLRLIYYSQIVNDFQKGDIAEGYSVSREKKESFPLTVTSAQKNPTAFYLCASRDRGTVEQYFGPGTRLTVT.

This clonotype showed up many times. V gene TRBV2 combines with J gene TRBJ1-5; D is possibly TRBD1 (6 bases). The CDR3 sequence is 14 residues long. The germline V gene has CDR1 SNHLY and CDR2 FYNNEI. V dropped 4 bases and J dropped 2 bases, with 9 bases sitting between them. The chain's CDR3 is CASSAGEGNQPQHF. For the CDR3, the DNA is TGTGCCAGCAGTGCAGGGGAGGGCAATCAGCCCCAGCATTTT.